The TCR beta chain described here comes from a study of blood T cells in healthy people across ages. Notes on the study in general: Naive T cell percentage showed a strong correlation with the diversity of TCR beta.

About this clonotype: Its target is unknown.

Combining a sample-barcoded 5' primer with a J-beta primer mix, a second PCR ran for about 7 to 12 cycles. The authors tagged each cDNA molecule using a template-switch adaptor with 12 random nucleotides. TCRdb reanalysed the 5' RACE reads using MiXCR and keeps one entry per CDR3 protein. The table records hundreds of thousands of distinct CDR3 sequences, roughly 50% of them present only once. The total RNA that was extracted per sample amounted to at least 5 micrograms. V shed 5 bases and J shed 7 bases, with 15 bases lying between them. Germline CDR1 SGHTA, CDR2 FQGNSA. The CDR3 length is 15 residues.

The TCR originated in a woman in her sixties in good health. This chain connects TRBV7-2 to TRBJ1-6; the D gene is possibly TRBD1 (6 bases). The sequencing input was blood. CDR3 sequence reads: CASSPPTGGNSPLHF. CDR3 in DNA: TGTGCCAGCAGCCCGCCGACAGGTGGGAATTCACCCCTCCACTTT.